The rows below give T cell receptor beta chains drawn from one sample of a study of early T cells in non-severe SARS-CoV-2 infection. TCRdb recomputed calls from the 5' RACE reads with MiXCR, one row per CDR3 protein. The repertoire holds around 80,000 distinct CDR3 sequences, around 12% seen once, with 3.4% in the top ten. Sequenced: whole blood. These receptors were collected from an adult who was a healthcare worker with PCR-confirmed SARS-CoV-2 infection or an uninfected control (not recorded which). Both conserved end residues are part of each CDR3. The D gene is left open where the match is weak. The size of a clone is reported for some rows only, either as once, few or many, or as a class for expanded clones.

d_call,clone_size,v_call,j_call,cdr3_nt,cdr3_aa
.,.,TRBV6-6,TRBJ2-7,TGTGCCAGCAGTAGCGAACGCGAGCAGTACTTC,CASSSEREQYF
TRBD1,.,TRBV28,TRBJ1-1,TGTGCCAGCAGGGACAGGGGGCGTTGGACTGAAGCTTTCTTT,CASRDRGRWTEAFF
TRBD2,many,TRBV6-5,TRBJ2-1,TGTGCCACTAGTTTTGGGGCTAGCGGGAGCCATGAGCAGTTCTTC,CATSFGASGSHEQFF
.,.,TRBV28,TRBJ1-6,TGTGCCAGCAGGGTTACAGGGAGGAATTCACCCCTCCACTTT,CASRVTGRNSPLHF
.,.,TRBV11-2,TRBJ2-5,TGTGCCAGCAGCCTTACGGAGGGGAGGATAGAGACCCAGTACTTC,CASSLTEGRIETQYF
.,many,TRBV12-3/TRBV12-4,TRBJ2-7,TGTGCCAGCAGTTTAAAGGCCTCCTACGAGCAGTACTTC,CASSLKASYEQYF
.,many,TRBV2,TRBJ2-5,TGTGCCAGCAGTATGGGACGGAACCAAGAGACCCAGTACTTC,CASSMGRNQETQYF
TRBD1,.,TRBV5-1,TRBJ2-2,TGCGCCAGCAGCTTACCTACAGGGGGCGATACCGGGGAGCTGTTTTTT,CASSLPTGGDTGELFF
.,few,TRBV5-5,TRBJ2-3,TGTGCCAGCAGCTTGTTCATACACACAGATACGCAGTATTTT,CASSLFIHTDTQYF
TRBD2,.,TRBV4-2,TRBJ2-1,TGTGCCAGCAGCCAAGCTAGCGGGAGTAGTTCAGATGAGCAGTTCTTC,CASSQASGSSSDEQFF
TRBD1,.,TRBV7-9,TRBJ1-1,TGTGCCAGCAGCTCCCAAGGACAGGGCAGGGGGACTGAAGCTTTCTTT,CASSSQGQGRGTEAFF
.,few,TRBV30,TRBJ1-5,TGTGCCTGGAGTGGGAACAGCAATCAGCCCCAGCATTTT,CAWSGNSNQPQHF
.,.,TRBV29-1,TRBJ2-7,TGCAGCGTTGATTTCGGACAAGGCAAATACGAGCAGTACTTC,CSVDFGQGKYEQYF
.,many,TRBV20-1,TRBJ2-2,TGCAGTGCTAGAGACCCCCTAGACCCCACCGGGGAGCTGTTTTTT,CSARDPLDPTGELFF
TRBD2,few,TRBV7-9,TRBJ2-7,TGTGCCAGCAGCTACGGGGGGACGGCAAACGAGCAGTACTTC,CASSYGGTANEQYF
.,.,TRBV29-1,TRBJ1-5,TGCAGCGTTATATTGGGAAATCAGCCCCAGCATTTT,CSVILGNQPQHF
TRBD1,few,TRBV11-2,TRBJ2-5,TGTGCCAGCAGCTTAGTCGCCCCTGGGACAGGGGAGGAGACCCAGTACTTC,CASSLVAPGTGEETQYF
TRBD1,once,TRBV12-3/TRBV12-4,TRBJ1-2,TGTGCCAGCAGCTCCCCCGGACAGGGCATCTTC,CASSSPGQGIF
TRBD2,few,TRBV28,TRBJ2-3,TGTGCCAGCCGGGGACTAGCGGGATCGGGAGATACGCAGTATTTT,CASRGLAGSGDTQYF
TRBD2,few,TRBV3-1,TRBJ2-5,TGTGCCAGCAGCCAGTCCGGGACTAGCGGGAGGGCCGGTGAGACCCAGTACTTC,CASSQSGTSGRAGETQYF
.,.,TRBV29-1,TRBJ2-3,TGCAGCGCCTCCCGCGGGCCTTCGGCAGATACGCAGTATTTT,CSASRGPSADTQYF
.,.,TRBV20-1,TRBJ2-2,TGCAGTGCTAGAGAAGGGGGGACAGCTAACACCGGGGAGCTGTTTTTT,CSAREGGTANTGELFF
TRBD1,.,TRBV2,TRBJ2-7,TGTGCCAGCAGTCTACAGGGGATCGACGAGCAGTACTTC,CASSLQGIDEQYF
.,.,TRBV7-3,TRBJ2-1,TGTGCCAGCAGCGAAGGTCCTATCGGCCGGGGCGATGAGCAGTTCTTC,CASSEGPIGRGDEQFF
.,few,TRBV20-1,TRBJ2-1,TGCAGTGCTACACGGGGCTCTTACAATGAGCAGTTCTTC,CSATRGSYNEQFF
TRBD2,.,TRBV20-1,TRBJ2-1,TGCAGTGCCCGACCCGGGACTAGTGGCTACAATGAGCAGTTCTTC,CSARPGTSGYNEQFF
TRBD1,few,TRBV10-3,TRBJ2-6,TGTGCCATCAGTGAGTCATGGGGACAGAGGAGCTCTGGGGCCAACGTCCTGACTTTC,CAISESWGQRSSGANVLTF
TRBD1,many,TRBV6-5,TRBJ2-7,TGTGCCAGCAGTTACTCGGGACAGGGGTTCTACGAGCAGTACTTC,CASSYSGQGFYEQYF
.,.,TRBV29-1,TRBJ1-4,TGCAGCGTCCGTCTTGGGGATGAAAAACTGTTTTTT,CSVRLGDEKLFF
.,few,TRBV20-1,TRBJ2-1,TGCAGTGCCCCGGATCTAAATGAGCAGTTCTTC,CSAPDLNEQFF
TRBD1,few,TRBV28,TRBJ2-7,TGTGCCAGCAGACTGGACAGGCACTCCTACGAGCAGTACTTC,CASRLDRHSYEQYF
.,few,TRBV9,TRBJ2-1,TGTGCCAGCAGCGTAGTTTCGGGGGTGGGAGAGCAGTTCTTC,CASSVVSGVGEQFF
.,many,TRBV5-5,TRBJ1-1,TGTGCCTCAAACCAAGGGGCCGGAGCTTTCTTT,CASNQGAGAFF
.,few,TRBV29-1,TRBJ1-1,TGCAGCGCATCCGACAGTTATGCTGAAGCTTTCTTT,CSASDSYAEAFF
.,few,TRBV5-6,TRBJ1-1,TGTGCCAGCACCAAGAGGAAGACAGGCACTGAAGCTTTCTTT,CASTKRKTGTEAFF
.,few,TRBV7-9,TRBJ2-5,TGTGCCAGCAGACCAGCGGGTCTGGGGGAGACCCAGTACTTC,CASRPAGLGETQYF
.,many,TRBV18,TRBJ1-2,TGTGCCAGCTCACTCGCGGTAGCCCGATCCGGGTTTAACTATGGCTACACCTTC,CASSLAVARSGFNYGYTF
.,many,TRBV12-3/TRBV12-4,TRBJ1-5,TGTGCCAGCAGTTTACACCAGGACAATCAGCCCCAGCATTTT,CASSLHQDNQPQHF
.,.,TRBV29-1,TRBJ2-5,TGCAGCGGCAGGGTCCAAGAGACCCAGTACTTC,CSGRVQETQYF
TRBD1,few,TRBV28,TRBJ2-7,TGTGCCAGCAGTTTTCGACAGGGGCTTCACGAGCAGTACTTC,CASSFRQGLHEQYF
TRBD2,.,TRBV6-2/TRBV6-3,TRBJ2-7,TGTGCCAGCATCCGGACTAGCGGCTACTACGAGCAGTACTTC,CASIRTSGYYEQYF
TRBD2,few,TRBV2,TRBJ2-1,TGTGCCAGCAGGGAACTAGCGAGCGCTATCTACAATGAGCAGTTCTTC,CASRELASAIYNEQFF